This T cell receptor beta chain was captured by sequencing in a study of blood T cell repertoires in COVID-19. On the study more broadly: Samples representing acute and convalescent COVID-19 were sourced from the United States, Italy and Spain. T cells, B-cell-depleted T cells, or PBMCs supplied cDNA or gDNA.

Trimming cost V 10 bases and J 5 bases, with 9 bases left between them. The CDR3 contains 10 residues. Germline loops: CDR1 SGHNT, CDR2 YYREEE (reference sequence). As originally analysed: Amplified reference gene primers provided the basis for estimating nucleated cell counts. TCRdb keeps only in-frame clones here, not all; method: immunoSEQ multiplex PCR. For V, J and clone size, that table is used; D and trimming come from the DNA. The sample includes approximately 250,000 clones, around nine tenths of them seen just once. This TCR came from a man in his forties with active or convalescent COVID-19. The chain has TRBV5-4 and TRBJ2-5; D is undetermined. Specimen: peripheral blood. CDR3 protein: CAFYGETQYF. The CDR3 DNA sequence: TGTGCCTTCTACGGGGAGACCCAGTACTTC.